This entry describes one T cell receptor (beta chain). The target antigen is unknown. The data originate from a study of OX40 agonist ivuxolimab in advanced cancers. Study overall: Antecedent anti-PD-1, anti-PD-L1 or anti-CTLA-4 therapy was permissible, with around 41% having received some. Study-wide results and limits: At doses 0.1 to 3.0 mg/kg, CD4+ and CD8+ clones expanded. Relative to CD4+, CD8+ T cells held more expanded clones on average.

Data came from immunoSEQ multiplex PCR; TCRdb stores just in-frame clones and leaves some out. The sample holds about 55,000 clones, 75% to 90% seen once. The germline V gene has CDR1 SGHTA and CDR2 FQGTGA. The CDR3 is 16 amino acids. The V end was cut by 4 bases, the J end by 6 bases, with 18 bases between. V is TRBV7-3 and J is TRBJ1-4; D not certain. The sample here was CD4+ or CD8+ T cells sorted from blood, taken in a trial of the OX40 agonist ivuxolimab. The receptor's source is an adult with an advanced solid tumor such as melanoma, head and neck, liver or kidney cancer. CDR3 in DNA: TGTGCCAGCAGCTCCACCGATGGGAGGGCGCATGAAAAACTGTTTTTT. Encoded protein: CASSSTDGRAHEKLFF.